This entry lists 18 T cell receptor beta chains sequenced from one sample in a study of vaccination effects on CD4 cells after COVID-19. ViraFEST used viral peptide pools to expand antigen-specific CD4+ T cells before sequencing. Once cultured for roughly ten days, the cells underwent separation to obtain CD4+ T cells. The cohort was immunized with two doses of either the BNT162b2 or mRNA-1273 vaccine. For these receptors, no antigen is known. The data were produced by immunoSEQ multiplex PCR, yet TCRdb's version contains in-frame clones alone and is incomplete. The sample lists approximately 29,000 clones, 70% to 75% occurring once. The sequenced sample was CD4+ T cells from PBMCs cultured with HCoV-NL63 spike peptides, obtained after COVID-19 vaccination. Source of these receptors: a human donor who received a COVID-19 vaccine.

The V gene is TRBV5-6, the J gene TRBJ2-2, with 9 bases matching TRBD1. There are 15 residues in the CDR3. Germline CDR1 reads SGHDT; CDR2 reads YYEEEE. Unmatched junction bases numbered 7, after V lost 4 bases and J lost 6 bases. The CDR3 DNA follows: TGTGCCAGCAGCAGCCGGGACAGGGAGGCCGGGGAGCTGTTTTTT. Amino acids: CASSSRDREAGELFF.

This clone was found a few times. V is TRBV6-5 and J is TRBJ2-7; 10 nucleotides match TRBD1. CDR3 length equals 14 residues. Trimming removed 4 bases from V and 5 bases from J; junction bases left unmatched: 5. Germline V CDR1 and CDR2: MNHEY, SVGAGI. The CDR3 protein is CASSSTGGLDEQYF. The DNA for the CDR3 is TGTGCCAGCAGTTCGACAGGGGGCTTGGACGAGCAGTACTTC.

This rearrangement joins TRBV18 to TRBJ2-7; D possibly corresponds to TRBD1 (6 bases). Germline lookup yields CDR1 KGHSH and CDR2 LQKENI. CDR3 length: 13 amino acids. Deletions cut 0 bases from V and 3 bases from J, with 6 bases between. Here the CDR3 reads CASSPPDSYEQYF. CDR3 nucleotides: TGTGCCAGCTCACCACCGGACAGCTACGAGCAGTACTTC.

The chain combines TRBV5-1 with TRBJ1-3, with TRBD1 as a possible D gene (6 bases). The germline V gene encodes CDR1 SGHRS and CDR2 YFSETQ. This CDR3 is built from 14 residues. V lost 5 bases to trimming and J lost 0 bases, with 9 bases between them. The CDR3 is CASSRDISGNTIYF. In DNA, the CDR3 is TGCGCCAGCAGTCGGGACATCTCTGGAAACACCATATATTTT.

The CDR3 reads CASSSTTSGSYSYNEQFF. The DNA for the CDR3 is TGTGCCAGCAGCTCTACAACTAGCGGGAGTTATTCCTACAATGAGCAGTTCTTC. The genes are TRBV13 and TRBJ2-1, with 11 nucleotides matching TRBD2. Looked up from germline, CDR1 is PRHDT and CDR2 is FYEKMQ (reference sequence). J gave up 1 base and V 4 bases, and 9 bases lay outside the gene matches. This CDR3 spans 18 amino acids.

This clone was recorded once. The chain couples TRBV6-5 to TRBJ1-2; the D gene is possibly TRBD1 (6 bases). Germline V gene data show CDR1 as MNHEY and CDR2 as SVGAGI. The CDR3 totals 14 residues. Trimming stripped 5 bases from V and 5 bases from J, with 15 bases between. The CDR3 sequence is CASSNRVGPYGYTF. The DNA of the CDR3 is TGTGCCAGCAGTAACAGGGTCGGTCCGTATGGCTACACCTTC.

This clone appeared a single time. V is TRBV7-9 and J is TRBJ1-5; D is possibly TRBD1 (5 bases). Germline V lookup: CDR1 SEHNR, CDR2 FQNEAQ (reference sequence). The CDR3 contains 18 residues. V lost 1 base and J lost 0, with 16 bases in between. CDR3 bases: TGTGCCAGCAGCTTAGGGAGATGGGGGGAGGATAGCAATCAGCCCCAGCATTTT. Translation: CASSLGRWGEDSNQPQHF.

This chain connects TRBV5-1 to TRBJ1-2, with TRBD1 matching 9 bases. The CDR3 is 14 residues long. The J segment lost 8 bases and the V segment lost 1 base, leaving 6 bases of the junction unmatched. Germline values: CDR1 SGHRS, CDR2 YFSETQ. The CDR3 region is CASSLPGTGKGYTF. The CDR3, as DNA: TGCGCCAGCAGCTTGCCCGGGACAGGGAAGGGCTACACCTTC.

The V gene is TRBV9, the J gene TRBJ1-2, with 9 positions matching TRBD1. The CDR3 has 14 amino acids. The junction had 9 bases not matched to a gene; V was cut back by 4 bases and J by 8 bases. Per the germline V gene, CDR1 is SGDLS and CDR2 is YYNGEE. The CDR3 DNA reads TGTGCCAGCAGCATACTACAGGGACAGGGAGGCTACACCTTC. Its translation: CASSILQGQGGYTF.

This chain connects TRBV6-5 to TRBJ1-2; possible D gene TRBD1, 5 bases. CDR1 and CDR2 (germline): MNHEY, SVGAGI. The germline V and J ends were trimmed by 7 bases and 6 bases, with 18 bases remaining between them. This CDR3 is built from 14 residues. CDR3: CASTSAGQFDGYTF. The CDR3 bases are TGTGCCAGCACCTCTGCGGGGCAGTTTGATGGCTACACCTTC.

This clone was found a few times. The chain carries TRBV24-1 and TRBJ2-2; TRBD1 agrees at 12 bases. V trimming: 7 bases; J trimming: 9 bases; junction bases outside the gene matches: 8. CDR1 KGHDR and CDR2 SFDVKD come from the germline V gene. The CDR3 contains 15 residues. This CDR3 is CATSRPGTGGRELFF. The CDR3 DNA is TGTGCCACCAGCCGCCCCGGGACAGGGGGCCGGGAGCTGTTTTTT.

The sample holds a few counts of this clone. The CDR3 DNA follows: TGCGCCAGCAGATCGGGACTAGCGGGCTACAATGAGCAGTTCTTC. As protein: CASRSGLAGYNEQFF. The chain uses TRBV5-1 and TRBJ2-1, with 12 bases that match TRBD2. The CDR3 has 15 residues. Germline-derived CDR1 and CDR2 are SGHRS and YFSETQ. J was trimmed by 3 bases and V by 5 bases; bases with no gene match: 3.

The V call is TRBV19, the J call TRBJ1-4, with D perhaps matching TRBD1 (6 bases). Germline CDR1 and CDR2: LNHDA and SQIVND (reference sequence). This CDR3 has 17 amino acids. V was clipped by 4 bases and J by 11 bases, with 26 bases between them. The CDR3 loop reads CASSSPPGGRRSLKLFF. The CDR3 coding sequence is TGTGCCAGTAGTAGCCCCCCCGGGGGCAGGCGAAGTTTGAAACTGTTTTTT.

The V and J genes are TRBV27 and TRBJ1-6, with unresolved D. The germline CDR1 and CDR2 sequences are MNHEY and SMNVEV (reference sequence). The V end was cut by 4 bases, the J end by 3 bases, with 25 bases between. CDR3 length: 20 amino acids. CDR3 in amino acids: CASSSEAPLLEGFYNSPLHF. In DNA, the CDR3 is TGTGCCAGCAGTTCCGAAGCCCCTTTGTTGGAGGGATTCTATAATTCACCCCTCCACTTT.

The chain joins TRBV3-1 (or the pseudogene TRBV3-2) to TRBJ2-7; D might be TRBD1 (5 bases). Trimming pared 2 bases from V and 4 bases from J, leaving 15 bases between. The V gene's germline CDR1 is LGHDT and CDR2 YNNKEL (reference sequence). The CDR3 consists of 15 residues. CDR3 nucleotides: TGTGCCAGCAGCCAATATCCCTTTGACAGTTACGAGCAGTACTTC. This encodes CASSQYPFDSYEQYF.

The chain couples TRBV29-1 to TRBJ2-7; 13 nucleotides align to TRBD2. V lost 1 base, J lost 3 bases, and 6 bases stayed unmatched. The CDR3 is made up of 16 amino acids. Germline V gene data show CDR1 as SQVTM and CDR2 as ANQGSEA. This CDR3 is CSVEGLGTSGDYEQYF. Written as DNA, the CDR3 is TGCAGCGTTGAAGGCTTAGGGACTAGCGGGGACTACGAGCAGTACTTC.

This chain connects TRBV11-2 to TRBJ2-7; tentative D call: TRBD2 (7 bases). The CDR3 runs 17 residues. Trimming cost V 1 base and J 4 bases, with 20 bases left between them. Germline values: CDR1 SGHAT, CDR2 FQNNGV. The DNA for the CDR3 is TGTGCCAGCAGCTTAGCCCCGGGGCGGGGGCGAGGGTACGAGCAGTACTTC. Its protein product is CASSLAPGRGRGYEQYF.

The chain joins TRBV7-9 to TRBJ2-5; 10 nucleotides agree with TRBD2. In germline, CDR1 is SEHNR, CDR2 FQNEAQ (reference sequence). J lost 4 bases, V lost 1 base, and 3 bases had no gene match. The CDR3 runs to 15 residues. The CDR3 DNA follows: TGTGCCAGCAGCTTAGGTGGACTAGCGGTAGAGACCCAGTACTTC. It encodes CASSLGGLAVETQYF.